This entry lists 16 T cell receptor beta chains sequenced from one sample in a study of blood T cell repertoires in COVID-19. The repertoire was sequenced with immunoSEQ multiplex PCR; TCRdb's copy has only in-frame clones and lacks some. The table lists around 450,000 clones, nearly 90% of them singletons, with approximately 2% in the top ten. Sequencing was done on a sample of PBMCs or T cells enriched from blood (not recorded which). The receptors were sampled from a woman between 18 and 29 years old with acute COVID-19.

The chain has TRBV5-6 and TRBJ2-3, with D possibly TRBD1 on 5 matching bases. This CDR3 is 17 amino acids long. The V end was cut by 0 bases, the J end by 2 bases, with 16 bases between. The germline V gene has CDR1 SGHDT and CDR2 YYEEEE. CDR3 in amino acids: CASSLEGWYINTDTQYF. The DNA for the CDR3 is TGTGCCAGCAGCTTGGAGGGGTGGTATATAAACACAGATACGCAGTATTTT.

V usage is TRBV20-1 and J usage is TRBJ1-5; tentative D call: TRBD1 (5 bases). The length of the CDR3 is 13 residues. The germline V gene has CDR1 DFQATT and CDR2 SNEGSKA (reference sequence). Trimming took 3 bases from V and 2 from J, leaving 8 bases between them. The CDR3 here is CSASPRGNQPQHF. CDR3 in DNA: TGCAGTGCTAGTCCCAGGGGCAATCAGCCCCAGCATTTT.

The chain combines TRBV30 with TRBJ1-1; no clear D gene. The CDR3 spans 14 residues. Germline V lookup: CDR1 GTSNPN, CDR2 SVGIG (reference sequence). The germline V and J ends were trimmed by 4 bases and 0 bases, with 12 bases remaining between them. CDR3 sequence: CAWKWADMNTEAFF. The CDR3 DNA reads as TGTGCCTGGAAGTGGGCAGACATGAACACTGAAGCTTTCTTT. Full variable domain (missing parts from reference TRBV30 and TRBJ1-1): SQTIHQWPATLVQPVGSPLSLECTVEGTSNPNLYWYRQAAGRGLQLLFYSVGIGQISSEVPQNLSASRPQDRQFILSSKKLLLSDSGFYLCAWKWADMNTEAFFGQGTRLTVV.

The chain has TRBV7-9 and TRBJ2-3; D is uncertain. The CDR3 extends over 13 amino acids. Trimming pared 6 bases from V and 6 bases from J, leaving 13 bases between. CDR1 and CDR2 (germline): SEHNR, FQNEAQ (reference sequence). CDR3 loop: CASSPSSPDTQYF. DNA of the CDR3: TGTGCCAGCAGTCCCAGTTCACCCGATACGCAGTATTTT.

The chain uses TRBV6-5 and TRBJ1-1; 7 positions agree with TRBD1. The CDR3 contains 14 residues. CDR1 and CDR2 from the germline V gene are MNHEY and SVGAGI. V gave up 6 bases and J gave up 5 bases; unmatched junction bases: 9. The CDR3 protein is CASSLQGTGTEAFF. The CDR3 nucleotides are TGTGCCAGCAGCCTACAGGGGACCGGTACTGAAGCTTTCTTT.

V and J are TRBV19 and TRBJ2-7; 7 nucleotides align to TRBD1. The CDR3 totals 13 residues. V trimming: 10 bases; J trimming: 0 bases; junction bases outside the gene matches: 6. Per the germline V gene, CDR1 is LNHDA and CDR2 is SQIVND (reference sequence). CDR3 sequence reads: CATWDRNSYEQYF. The CDR3 DNA follows: TGTGCCACCTGGGACAGAAACTCCTACGAGCAGTACTTC.

This rearrangement joins TRBV12-5 to TRBJ1-1; 11 bases map to TRBD1. Germline V CDR1 and CDR2: LGHNT, FRNRAP. The ends lost 5 bases at V and 6 bases at J; junction bases unmatched: 11. CDR3 length: 16 residues. CDR3 residues: CASGSGTGGALAEAFF. CDR3 bases: TGTGCTAGTGGTAGTGGGACAGGGGGTGCGTTGGCTGAAGCTTTCTTT.

There are a few counts of this clone. The chain has TRBV15 and TRBJ1-5, with D possibly being TRBD1 (5 bases). Germline V CDR1 and CDR2: LNHNV, YYDKDF (reference sequence). V was trimmed by 1 base and J by 13 bases, leaving 26 bases between them. The CDR3 length is 17 residues. The CDR3 protein is CATSRGGGGDPLRSQHF. The CDR3 DNA sequence: TGTGCCACCAGCAGAGGCGGAGGCGGGGACCCCCTAAGGTCACAGCATTTT.

CDR3 nucleotide sequence: TGTGCCAGCAGCGTAGGAGGGGGTACCGCTGAAGCTTTCTTT. As protein: CASSVGGGTAEAFF. This sequence joins TRBV9 and TRBJ1-1; weak D call: TRBD1 (6 bases). This CDR3 region has 14 residues. V was trimmed by 0 bases and J by 6 bases, leaving 12 bases between them. CDR1 SGDLS and CDR2 YYNGEE come from the germline V gene.

The chain couples TRBV18 to TRBJ1-6, with 9 bases that match TRBD1. The J segment lost 8 bases and the V segment lost 3 bases, leaving 2 bases of the junction unmatched. Germline CDR1 reads KGHSH; CDR2 reads LQKENI. This CDR3 region has 14 residues. The chain's CDR3 is CASSPGQGHSPLHF. CDR3 bases: TGTGCCAGCTCACCGGGACAGGGACATTCACCCCTCCACTTT.

This clone appeared once. This chain connects TRBV9 to TRBJ2-1, with 7 bases fitting TRBD2. This CDR3 is built from 15 residues. Germline lookup yields CDR1 SGDLS and CDR2 YYNGEE. V trimming: 4 bases; J trimming: 1 base; junction bases outside the gene matches: 5. CDR3 residues: CASSLTSDSYNEQFF. In nucleotides, the CDR3 is TGTGCCAGCAGCCTAACTAGCGATTCCTACAATGAGCAGTTCTTC.

V gene TRBV9 combines with J gene TRBJ2-1; 9 bases are shared with TRBD2. Trimming took 8 bases from V and 6 from J; bases not matched to a gene: 15. Germline V gene lookup returns CDR1 SGDLS and CDR2 YYNGEE. This CDR3 has 16 residues. CDR3 loop: CASRPGLAALPNEQFF. The CDR3 nucleotides are TGTGCCAGTCGACCGGGACTAGCAGCGTTACCCAATGAGCAGTTCTTC.

A few counts support this clone. V and J are TRBV18 and TRBJ1-2; 11 bases align to TRBD1. J was trimmed by 8 bases and V by 1 base; bases with no gene match: 3. In germline, CDR1 is KGHSH, CDR2 LQKENI. The CDR3 has 14 residues. The CDR3 spells CASSPQGQGDGYTF. The CDR3 coding sequence is TGTGCCAGCTCACCACAGGGACAGGGGGACGGCTACACCTTC.

This chain uses TRBV7-2 with TRBJ1-3; D is ambiguous. CDR1 SGHTA and CDR2 FQGNSA come from the germline V gene. V lost 5 bases to trimming and J lost 0 bases, with 8 bases between them. The CDR3 spans 14 residues. CDR3 nucleotides: TGTGCCAGCAGCGCGGCGGTCTCTGGAAACACCATATATTTT. This codes for CASSAAVSGNTIYF. Full variable domain (rest looked up from reference TRBV7-2 and TRBJ1-3): GAGVSQSPSNKVTEKGKDVELRCDPISGHTALYWYRQSLGQGLEFLIYFQGNSAPDKSGLPSDRFSAERTGGSVSTLTIQRTQQEDSAVYLCASSAAVSGNTIYFGEGSWLTVV.

A word on this clone: Other DNA sequences in the same sample also yield this CDR3. The rearrangement joins TRBV11-2 to TRBJ2-7; no clear D. V lost 1 base and J lost 0, with 7 bases in between. Germline-derived CDR1 and CDR2 are SGHAT and FQNNGV. The CDR3 has 14 residues. CDR3 coding DNA: TGTGCCAGCAGCTTAGGGCCCAACTCCTACGAGCAGTACTTC. It specifies CASSLGPNSYEQYF. The entire variable domain, with the rest obtained from reference TRBV11-2 and TRBJ2-7, is as follows: EAGVAQSPRYKIIEKRQSVAFWCNPISGHATLYWYQQILGQGPKLLIQFQNNGVVDDSQLPKDRFSAERLKGVDSTLKIQPAKLEDSAVYLCASSLGPNSYEQYFGPGTRLTVT.

The V gene is TRBV6-6, the J gene TRBJ2-1; 8 bases match TRBD2. The CDR3 has 15 amino acids. The germline V gene encodes CDR1 MNHNY and CDR2 SVGAGI (reference sequence). V trimming: 6 bases; J trimming: 6 bases; junction bases outside the gene matches: 10. CDR3 sequence reads: CASRDREGVANEQFF. The CDR3 DNA is TGTGCCAGCAGGGACCGGGAGGGCGTTGCCAATGAGCAGTTCTTC.